This passage covers 17 T cell receptor beta chains from one sample sequenced in a study of patients and donors after allogeneic stem cell transplantation (dated by TCRdb to the early 2020s). Library construction relied on RT-PCR. Sequenced on a NextSeq 550. TCRdb passed the public sequencing reads through fastp at Q25 and MiXCR, retaining productive beta sequences. A single entry per CDR3 protein holds the most common genes and DNA from its merged rows. The sample contains over 400,000 distinct CDR3 sequences, more than 15% of them found a single time. 7.2% of the sample lies in the top ten. The specimen was blood, either unsorted or a sorted T cell fraction (not recorded which). Source of these receptors: a human donor who was either an allogeneic HSCT recipient or a stem cell or donor lymphocyte infusion donor (not recorded which). It is not recorded whose cells these are; they may come from a transplant donor.

This clonotype was seen only a few times. This chain joins TRBV11-1 and TRBJ2-5; the match to TRBD2 covers 8 bases. The CDR3 consists of 18 residues. CDR1 is SGHAT, CDR2 FQDESV, per germline (reference sequence). J lost 4 bases, V lost 4 bases, and 17 bases had no gene match. The CDR3 is CASSSHPRLGLARETQYF. The CDR3 DNA reads TGTGCCAGCAGCTCCCATCCAAGGCTAGGACTAGCACGAGAGACCCAGTACTTC.

The chain links TRBV15 to TRBJ1-1; TRBD1 aligns across 11 bases. The V segment lost 7 bases and the J segment 4 bases; nucleotides outside the gene matches: 5. The length of the CDR3 is 14 residues. Germline V gives CDR1 LNHNV, CDR2 YYDKDF (reference sequence). The chain's CDR3 is CATNGQGAGTEAFF. In DNA, the CDR3 is TGTGCCACCAACGGACAGGGGGCGGGCACTGAAGCTTTCTTT.

This clonotype was counted only a few times. V and J are TRBV7-6 and TRBJ2-7, with D unresolved. V was trimmed by 3 bases and J by 2 bases, leaving 26 bases between them. The CDR3 extends over 19 amino acids. The germline CDR1 and CDR2 sequences are SGHVS and FNYEAQ. The CDR3 sequence is CASSLSPPSRANRPYEQYF. The CDR3 DNA reads as TGTGCCAGCAGCTTGAGCCCTCCTAGTAGGGCGAACCGCCCCTACGAGCAGTACTTC. The full variable domain, completed using reference TRBV7-6 and TRBJ2-7, is GAGVSQSPRYKVTKRGQDVALRCDPISGHVSLYWYRQALGQGPEFLTYFNYEAQQDKSGLPNDRFSAERPEGSISTLTIQRTEQRDSAMYRCASSLSPPSRANRPYEQYFGPGTRLTVT.

The chain links TRBV4-3 to TRBJ2-2; 9 bases match TRBD2. The junction had 0 bases not matched to a gene; V was cut back by 3 bases and J by 4 bases. The CDR3 is made up of 14 amino acids. Germline V lookup: CDR1 LGHNA, CDR2 YSLEER. Written as DNA, the CDR3 is TGCGCCAGCAGCCAGGGACTAGCCACCGGGGAGCTGTTTTTT. The encoded protein is CASSQGLATGELFF.

This clonotype was recorded a few times. The chain couples TRBV20-1 to TRBJ1-5; D is unclear. Deletions cut 3 bases from V and 4 bases from J, with 13 bases between. Germline lookup yields CDR1 DFQATT and CDR2 SNEGSKA (reference sequence). The CDR3 extends over 14 amino acids. The CDR3 DNA is TGCAGTGCTAGGCACGCCCGGAGAAATCAGCCCCAGCATTTT. Its protein is CSARHARRNQPQHF.

This clonotype was found a few times. The chain links TRBV6-2 or TRBV6-3 to TRBJ2-3, with 12 bases lining up with TRBD2. The V gene end was trimmed by 6 bases and the J gene end by 5 bases; junction bases not matched to a gene: 9. CDR1 MNHEY and CDR2 SVGEGT come from the germline V gene. The CDR3 consists of 16 residues. Here the CDR3 reads CASRATSGGSGDTQYF. The CDR3 region has the DNA TGTGCCAGCAGGGCGACTAGCGGGGGTTCGGGAGATACGCAGTATTTT.

This clonotype was seen ten or more times. CDR3 sequence (DNA): TGCGCCAGCAGCTTGTGGACAGAAAACACTGAAGCTTTCTTT. It is translated as CASSLWTENTEAFF. The genes are TRBV5-1 and TRBJ1-1, with D possibly being TRBD1 (6 bases). Germline V lookup: CDR1 SGHRS, CDR2 YFSETQ. The CDR3 consists of 14 residues. With 1 base removed from V and 2 bases from J, the gap between germline ends came to 9 bases.

The chain couples TRBV7-2 to TRBJ2-5; possible D gene TRBD1, 5 bases. CDR3 length equals 15 residues. The V gene's germline CDR1 is SGHTA and CDR2 FQGNSA. Trimming left V 1 base short and J 5 bases short, with 14 bases between. CDR3 sequence reads: CASSLGDRPLETQYF. In DNA, the CDR3 is TGTGCCAGCAGCTTAGGAGACAGACCTTTGGAGACCCAGTACTTC. The complete variable domain, with remaining parts taken from reference TRBV7-2 and TRBJ2-5, reads GAGVSQSPSNKVTEKGKDVELRCDPISGHTALYWYRQSLGQGLEFLIYFQGNSAPDKSGLPSDRFSAERTGGSVSTLTIQRTQQEDSAVYLCASSLGDRPLETQYFGPGTRLLVL.

This clonotype came up a few times. This CDR3 is CASDRSSGANVLTF. CDR3 coding DNA: TGTGCCAGTGATAGGTCCTCTGGGGCCAACGTCCTGACTTTC. This chain connects TRBV12-3 or TRBV12-4 to TRBJ2-6; the D is unclear. Deletions cut 9 bases from V and 0 bases from J, with 9 bases between. The CDR3 loop spans 14 amino acids.

This clonotype was recorded a few times. This rearrangement joins TRBV12-3 or TRBV12-4 to TRBJ2-1; D is possibly TRBD1 (6 bases). The germline V and J ends were trimmed by 8 bases and 1 base, with 9 bases remaining between them. This CDR3 comprises 13 residues. The CDR3 bases are TGTGCCAGCCCCGGGACATCCTACAATGAGCAGTTCTTC. Residues: CASPGTSYNEQFF.

This clonotype was detected many times. This chain connects TRBV2 to TRBJ2-1; tentatively, D is TRBD1 or TRBD2 (5 bases each). CDR1 and CDR2 from the germline V gene are SNHLY and FYNNEI. This CDR3 spans 16 amino acids. Trimming removed 5 bases at V and 12 bases at J, with 26 bases between. CDR3 protein: CASSIFWDVVKPTQFF. In nucleotides, the CDR3 is TGTGCCAGCAGTATTTTCTGGGACGTCGTTAAACCCACGCAGTTCTTC.

This clonotype has at least ten counts. The rearrangement joins TRBV7-8 to TRBJ2-2; a weak D match, TRBD2 (7 bases). V was shortened by 6 bases and J by 4 bases, with 15 bases between the two germline ends. The CDR3 contains 15 residues. CDR1 and CDR2 from the germline V gene are SGHVS and FQNEAQ. The DNA for the CDR3 is TGTGCCAGCAGAGGGGGGGCAATAGGCACCGGGGAGCTGTTTTTT. Amino acids: CASRGGAIGTGELFF.

CDR3: CASRNRTGPNTEAFF. The CDR3 region has the DNA TGCGCCAGCCGAAATAGGACAGGGCCGAACACTGAAGCTTTCTTT. The rearrangement links TRBV5-1 to TRBJ1-1; TRBD1 agrees at 8 bases. This CDR3 has 15 residues. Trimming removed 7 bases from V and 1 base from J; junction bases left unmatched: 9. Germline loops: CDR1 SGHRS, CDR2 YFSETQ.

This clonotype has a handful of counts. The chain combines TRBV11-3 with TRBJ2-7; TRBD2 is a possible D gene (5 bases). The CDR3 extends over 12 amino acids. Germline values: CDR1 SGHNT, CDR2 YENEEA. Trimming cost V 7 bases and J 3 bases, with 10 bases left between them. CDR3 sequence (DNA): TGTGCCAGCAAGGGAGTTAGCTACGAGCAGTACTTC. Translating gives CASKGVSYEQYF. Supplemented by reference TRBV11-3 and TRBJ2-7, the full variable domain reads EAGVVQSPRYKIIEKKQPVAFWCNPISGHNTLYWYLQNLGQGPELLIRYENEEAVDDSQLPKDRFSAERLKGVDSTLKIQPAELGDSAVYLCASKGVSYEQYFGPGTRLTVT.

This clonotype was counted only a few times. This chain uses TRBV4-1 with TRBJ2-1; possibly TRBD1 or TRBD2 for D (6 bases each). The CDR3 length is 21 residues. V lost 0 bases, J lost 0 bases, and 24 bases lay in between. Germline-derived CDR1 and CDR2 are MGHRA and YSYEKL. CDR3 residues: CASSQDRRDTTLTSSYNEQFF. The CDR3 bases are TGCGCCAGCAGCCAAGATCGGAGGGACACGACCCTTACAAGCTCCTACAATGAGCAGTTCTTC.

This clonotype was detected only a few times. The gene calls are TRBV5-1 and TRBJ1-1; TRBD1 matches at 8 bases. The V gene's germline CDR1 is SGHRS and CDR2 YFSETQ. V dropped 0 bases and J dropped 5; count of bases not matched to a gene: 3. The CDR3 is 14 amino acids. CDR3 amino acids: CASSLEQGGTEAFF. The CDR3 bases are TGCGCCAGCAGCTTGGAACAGGGGGGGACTGAAGCTTTCTTT.

The chain links TRBV3-1 to TRBJ2-2; D might be TRBD2 (5 bases). CDR1 is LGHDT, CDR2 YNNKEL, per germline (reference sequence). V lost 1 base and J 7 bases, leaving 13 bases between the germline ends. This CDR3 contains 15 residues. In nucleotides, the CDR3 is TGTGCCAGCAGCCAAGGGACTCCTCAGCGCGGGGAGCTGTTTTTT. This codes for CASSQGTPQRGELFF. The full variable domain, completed using reference TRBV3-1 and TRBJ2-2, is DTAVSQTPKYLVTQMGNDKSIKCEQNLGHDTMYWYKQDSKKFLKIMFSYNNKELIINETVPNRFSPKSPDKAHLNLHINSLELGDSAVYFCASSQGTPQRGELFFGEGSRLTVL.